Listed below are T cell receptor beta chains from one sample, sequenced in a study of cytomegalovirus exposure and HLA in healthy donors. The data were produced by immunoSEQ multiplex PCR, yet TCRdb's version contains in-frame clones alone and is incomplete. This table holds a few hundred thousand clones, roughly 90% found once. The sequenced sample consisted of PBMCs. The source of these receptors is a woman younger than 35 in good health and CMV-seronegative. The CDR3 runs from the conserved cysteine through the conserved F or W. The order of the fields is D gene, clone size, V gene, J gene, CDR3 protein, CDR3 DNA. The D gene is left open where the match is weak. Some rows mark clone size as missing; the rest say once, few, many or name a class of expanded clone.

D gene: .
clone size: .
V gene: TRBV15
J gene: TRBJ1-1
CDR3 protein: CATSREQVTEAFF
CDR3 DNA: TGTGCCACCAGCAGAGAACAGGTCACTGAAGCTTTCTTT

D gene: .
clone size: .
V gene: TRBV6-5
J gene: TRBJ1-1
CDR3 protein: CASSYCSRGNTEAFF
CDR3 DNA: TGTGCCAGCAGTTACTGCTCTCGGGGGAACACTGAAGCTTTCTTT

D gene: TRBD1
clone size: few
V gene: TRBV19
J gene: TRBJ2-1
CDR3 protein: CASSIRGGRTGTYNEQFF
CDR3 DNA: TGTGCCAGTAGTATTAGGGGCGGAAGGACAGGTACCTACAATGAGCAGTTCTTC

D gene: .
clone size: .
V gene: TRBV6-5
J gene: TRBJ1-2
CDR3 protein: CASSSSLNYGYTF
CDR3 DNA: TGTGCCAGCAGTTCCTCCCTTAACTATGGCTACACCTTC

D gene: .
clone size: .
V gene: TRBV5-1
J gene: TRBJ1-1
CDR3 protein: CASSLAAENTEAFF
CDR3 DNA: TGCGCCAGCAGCTTGGCGGCGGAGAACACTGAAGCTTTCTTT

D gene: .
clone size: .
V gene: TRBV7-8
J gene: TRBJ1-4
CDR3 protein: CASRMRDPNEKLFF
CDR3 DNA: TGTGCCAGCAGGATGCGGGACCCAAATGAAAAACTGTTTTTT

D gene: TRBD1
clone size: .
V gene: TRBV5-1
J gene: TRBJ1-2
CDR3 protein: CASSLVGRGFGYTF
CDR3 DNA: TGCGCCAGCAGCTTGGTGGGCAGGGGGTTTGGCTACACCTTC

D gene: .
clone size: few
V gene: TRBV4-2
J gene: TRBJ2-7
CDR3 protein: CASSQVQGGSDEQYF
CDR3 DNA: TGTGCCAGCAGCCAAGTACAGGGCGGATCTGACGAGCAGTACTTC

D gene: TRBD2
clone size: .
V gene: TRBV5-1
J gene: TRBJ2-1
CDR3 protein: CASSQAGTTYNEQFF
CDR3 DNA: TGCGCCAGCAGCCAAGCCGGGACTACCTACAATGAGCAGTTCTTC

D gene: TRBD2
clone size: .
V gene: TRBV15
J gene: TRBJ2-5
CDR3 protein: CATTGAGGPETQYF
CDR3 DNA: TGTGCCACCACCGGAGCGGGGGGGCCTGAGACCCAGTACTTC

D gene: .
clone size: .
V gene: TRBV27
J gene: TRBJ2-1
CDR3 protein: CASSFLSSYNEQFF
CDR3 DNA: TGTGCCAGCAGTTTTCTCTCCTCCTACAATGAGCAGTTCTTC

D gene: TRBD2
clone size: .
V gene: TRBV25-1
J gene: TRBJ2-7
CDR3 protein: CASSGLADYEQYF
CDR3 DNA: TGTGCCAGCAGTGGACTAGCGGACTACGAGCAGTACTTC

D gene: .
clone size: .
V gene: TRBV4-3
J gene: TRBJ1-2
CDR3 protein: CASSQDRGLIRGTSSYGYTF
CDR3 DNA: TGCGCCAGCAGCCAAGATAGGGGTTTGATAAGAGGGACTTCGTCCTATGGCTACACCTTC

D gene: TRBD2
clone size: .
V gene: TRBV13
J gene: TRBJ2-3
CDR3 protein: CASGRTGLAGTDTQYF
CDR3 DNA: TGTGCCAGCGGCAGGACTGGACTAGCGGGAACAGATACGCAGTATTTT

D gene: .
clone size: .
V gene: TRBV6-6
J gene: TRBJ1-1
CDR3 protein: CASSFVEDSAFF
CDR3 DNA: TGTGCCAGCAGTTTCGTGGAGGACTCAGCTTTCTTT

D gene: TRBD2
clone size: .
V gene: TRBV10-2
J gene: TRBJ2-4
CDR3 protein: CASRLGGAKNIQYF
CDR3 DNA: TGCGCCAGCAGACTCGGGGGGGCCAAAAACATTCAGTACTTC

D gene: .
clone size: once
V gene: TRBV4-3
J gene: TRBJ2-4
CDR3 protein: CASSQEEGKNIQYF
CDR3 DNA: TGCGCCAGCAGCCAAGAGGAGGGCAAAAACATTCAGTACTTC

D gene: .
clone size: .
V gene: TRBV18
J gene: TRBJ1-3
CDR3 protein: CASSSTTGNSGNTIYF
CDR3 DNA: TGTGCCAGCTCATCCACCACAGGGAACTCTGGAAACACCATATATTTT

D gene: .
clone size: .
V gene: TRBV6-5
J gene: TRBJ1-1
CDR3 protein: CASSLGASGTEAFF
CDR3 DNA: TGTGCCAGCAGTTTGGGTGCATCGGGGACTGAAGCTTTCTTT

D gene: .
clone size: .
V gene: TRBV7-2
J gene: TRBJ2-7
CDR3 protein: CASSLPGTYEQYF
CDR3 DNA: TGTGCCAGCAGCTTACCGGGAACTTACGAGCAGTACTTC

D gene: TRBD2
clone size: .
V gene: TRBV7-2
J gene: TRBJ2-3
CDR3 protein: CASSYQAGGPRDTQYF
CDR3 DNA: TGTGCCAGCAGTTATCAAGCGGGGGGGCCGAGAGATACGCAGTATTTT

D gene: .
clone size: .
V gene: TRBV9
J gene: TRBJ1-3
CDR3 protein: CASSVELQQGDTIYF
CDR3 DNA: TGTGCCAGCAGCGTAGAACTCCAACAGGGTGACACCATATATTTT

D gene: .
clone size: .
V gene: TRBV5-6
J gene: TRBJ1-2
CDR3 protein: CASSLGQNYGYTF
CDR3 DNA: TGTGCCAGCAGCTTGGGACAGAACTATGGCTACACCTTC

D gene: .
clone size: .
V gene: TRBV7-8
J gene: TRBJ1-2
CDR3 protein: CASRGTAGNGYTF
CDR3 DNA: TGTGCCAGCAGGGGGACGGCGGGGAATGGCTACACCTTC

D gene: .
clone size: .
V gene: TRBV14
J gene: TRBJ1-1
CDR3 protein: CASSRQGWETEAFF
CDR3 DNA: TGTGCCAGCAGCCGTCAGGGGTGGGAAACTGAAGCTTTCTTT

D gene: .
clone size: .
V gene: TRBV30
J gene: TRBJ1-6
CDR3 protein: CAWSRLRFYNSPLHF
CDR3 DNA: TGTGCCTGGAGCAGATTGAGGTTCTATAATTCACCCCTCCACTTT

D gene: .
clone size: .
V gene: TRBV18
J gene: TRBJ1-3
CDR3 protein: CASPTPGNSGNTIYF
CDR3 DNA: TGTGCCAGCCCGACCCCGGGAAACTCTGGAAACACCATATATTTT

D gene: .
clone size: .
V gene: TRBV9
J gene: TRBJ2-2
CDR3 protein: CASSGRGGATGELFF
CDR3 DNA: TGTGCCAGCAGCGGAAGGGGGGGCGCGACCGGGGAGCTGTTTTTT

D gene: TRBD2
clone size: .
V gene: TRBV18
J gene: TRBJ2-1
CDR3 protein: CASSGLAGGPDEQFF
CDR3 DNA: TGTGCCAGCTCCGGACTAGCGGGGGGGCCTGATGAGCAGTTCTTC

D gene: TRBD2
clone size: few
V gene: TRBV15
J gene: TRBJ2-3
CDR3 protein: CATSRDLSGGAADTQYF
CDR3 DNA: TGTGCCACCAGCAGAGATTTGAGCGGGGGGGCCGCAGATACGCAGTATTTT

D gene: TRBD1
clone size: few
V gene: TRBV6-5
J gene: TRBJ1-2
CDR3 protein: CASSYSGQGFGYTF
CDR3 DNA: TGTGCCAGCAGTTACTCGGGACAGGGGTTTGGCTACACCTTC

D gene: .
clone size: .
V gene: TRBV6-1
J gene: TRBJ1-5
CDR3 protein: CASKYEVYQPQHF
CDR3 DNA: TGTGCCAGCAAATATGAGGTTTATCAGCCCCAGCATTTT

D gene: TRBD2
clone size: .
V gene: TRBV7-2
J gene: TRBJ2-7
CDR3 protein: CASSLEAGGFYEQYF
CDR3 DNA: TGTGCCAGCAGCTTAGAAGCGGGGGGGTTCTACGAGCAGTACTTC

D gene: .
clone size: .
V gene: TRBV5-4
J gene: TRBJ2-1
CDR3 protein: CASSLALSGEQFF
CDR3 DNA: TGTGCCAGCAGCTTGGCTCTATCGGGTGAGCAGTTCTTC

D gene: TRBD1
clone size: .
V gene: TRBV11-2
J gene: TRBJ1-1
CDR3 protein: CASSLDPQGATEAFF
CDR3 DNA: TGTGCCAGCAGCTTAGACCCCCAGGGGGCAACTGAAGCTTTCTTT

D gene: .
clone size: .
V gene: TRBV7-7
J gene: TRBJ2-5
CDR3 protein: CASSLFTGIQETQYF
CDR3 DNA: TGTGCCAGCAGCTTATTCACGGGGATCCAAGAGACCCAGTACTTC

D gene: .
clone size: .
V gene: TRBV29-1
J gene: TRBJ2-2
CDR3 protein: CSVGHTNTGELFF
CDR3 DNA: TGCAGCGTTGGACATACGAACACCGGGGAGCTGTTTTTT

D gene: TRBD1
clone size: .
V gene: TRBV7-2
J gene: TRBJ1-2
CDR3 protein: CASSFNRGDDVYTF
CDR3 DNA: TGTGCCAGCAGCTTCAACAGGGGTGATGATGTCTACACCTTC

D gene: TRBD2
clone size: .
V gene: TRBV7-9
J gene: TRBJ2-1
CDR3 protein: CASSFTGGPRNEQFF
CDR3 DNA: TGTGCCAGCAGCTTCACGGGAGGGCCTCGGAATGAGCAGTTCTTC

D gene: .
clone size: .
V gene: TRBV28
J gene: TRBJ2-5
CDR3 protein: CASSSQSRGGETQYF
CDR3 DNA: TGTGCCAGCAGTTCTCAAAGTAGGGGAGGAGAGACCCAGTACTTC

D gene: .
clone size: .
V gene: TRBV5-1
J gene: TRBJ2-1
CDR3 protein: CASSLLVSYNEQFF
CDR3 DNA: TGCGCCAGCAGCTTACTAGTTTCCTACAATGAGCAGTTCTTC

D gene: TRBD1
clone size: .
V gene: TRBV10-3
J gene: TRBJ1-1
CDR3 protein: CAAQGATEAFF
CDR3 DNA: TGTGCCGCTCAGGGGGCCACTGAAGCTTTCTTT

D gene: TRBD1
clone size: .
V gene: TRBV4-3
J gene: TRBJ1-1
CDR3 protein: CASSQEFRGSTEAFF
CDR3 DNA: TGCGCCAGCAGCCAAGAGTTCAGGGGGAGCACTGAAGCTTTCTTT

D gene: .
clone size: .
V gene: TRBV7-9
J gene: TRBJ1-1
CDR3 protein: CASSLSFMRTEENTEAFF
CDR3 DNA: TGTGCCAGCAGCTTATCTTTTATGAGGACAGAAGAAAACACTGAAGCTTTCTTT

D gene: .
clone size: .
V gene: TRBV7-2
J gene: TRBJ1-1
CDR3 protein: CASSRGAYTEAFF
CDR3 DNA: TGTGCCAGCAGCCGCGGGGCCTACACTGAAGCTTTCTTT

D gene: .
clone size: .
V gene: TRBV5-1
J gene: TRBJ2-3
CDR3 protein: CASTRGGGSDTQYF
CDR3 DNA: TGCGCCAGCACGAGGGGGGGAGGGTCAGATACGCAGTATTTT

D gene: TRBD2
clone size: .
V gene: TRBV5-8
J gene: TRBJ2-1
CDR3 protein: CASTLEPAGATGDEQFF
CDR3 DNA: TGTGCCAGCACCTTGGAGCCAGCGGGAGCGACGGGCGATGAGCAGTTCTTC

D gene: .
clone size: .
V gene: TRBV2
J gene: TRBJ1-5
CDR3 protein: CASSGDTTTGMVINQPQHF
CDR3 DNA: TGTGCCAGCAGTGGCGACACAACTACAGGGATGGTCATCAATCAGCCCCAGCATTTT

D gene: TRBD2
clone size: .
V gene: TRBV15
J gene: TRBJ2-1
CDR3 protein: CATSRDRLAGATYNEQFF
CDR3 DNA: TGTGCCACCAGCAGAGATCGCCTAGCGGGGGCCACCTACAATGAGCAGTTCTTC